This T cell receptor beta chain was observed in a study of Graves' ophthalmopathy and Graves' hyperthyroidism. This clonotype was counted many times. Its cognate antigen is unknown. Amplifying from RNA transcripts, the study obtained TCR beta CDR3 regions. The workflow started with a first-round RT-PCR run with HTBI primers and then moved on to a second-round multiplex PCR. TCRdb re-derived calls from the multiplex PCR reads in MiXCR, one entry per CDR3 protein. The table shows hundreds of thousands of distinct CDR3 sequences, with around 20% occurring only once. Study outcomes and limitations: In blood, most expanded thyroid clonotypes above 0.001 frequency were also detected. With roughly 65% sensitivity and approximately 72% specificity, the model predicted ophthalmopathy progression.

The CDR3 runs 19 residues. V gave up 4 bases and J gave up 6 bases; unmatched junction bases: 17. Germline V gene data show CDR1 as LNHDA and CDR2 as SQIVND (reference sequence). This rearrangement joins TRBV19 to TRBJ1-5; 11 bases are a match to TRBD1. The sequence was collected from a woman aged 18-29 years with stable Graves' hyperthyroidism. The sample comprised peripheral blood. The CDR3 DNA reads TGTGCCAGTAGTAGCGACCGGGACAGGGGGGGTACTACCGGTCAGCCCCAGCATTTT. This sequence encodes CASSSDRDRGGTTGQPQHF.